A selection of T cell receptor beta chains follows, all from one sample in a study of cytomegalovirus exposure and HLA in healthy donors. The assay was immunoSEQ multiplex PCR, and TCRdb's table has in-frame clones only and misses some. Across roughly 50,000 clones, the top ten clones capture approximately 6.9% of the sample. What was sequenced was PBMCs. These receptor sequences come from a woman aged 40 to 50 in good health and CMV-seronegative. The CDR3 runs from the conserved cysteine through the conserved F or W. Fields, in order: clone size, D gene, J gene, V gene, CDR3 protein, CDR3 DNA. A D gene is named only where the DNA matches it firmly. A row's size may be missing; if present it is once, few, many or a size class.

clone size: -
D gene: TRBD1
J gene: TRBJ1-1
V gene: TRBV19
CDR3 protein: CASSQGPNTEAFF
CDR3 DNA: TGTGCCAGCTCACAGGGGCCGAACACTGAAGCTTTCTTT

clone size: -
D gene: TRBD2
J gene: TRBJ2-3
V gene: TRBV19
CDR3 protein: CASSPGLAGAVLQGDTQYF
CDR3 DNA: TGTGCCAGTAGTCCGGGACTAGCGGGGGCCGTCCTCCAAGGAGATACGCAGTATTTT

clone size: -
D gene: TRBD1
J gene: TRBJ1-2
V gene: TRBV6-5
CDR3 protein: CASSQTGALSYGYTF
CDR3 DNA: TGTGCCAGCAGTCAAACAGGGGCACTCTCCTATGGCTACACCTTC

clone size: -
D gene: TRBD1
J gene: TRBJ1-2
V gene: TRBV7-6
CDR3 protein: CASSTRTGGAFGYTF
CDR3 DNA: TGTGCCAGCAGCACCCGGACAGGGGGCGCGTTTGGCTACACCTTC

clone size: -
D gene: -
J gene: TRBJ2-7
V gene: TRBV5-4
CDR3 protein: CASSRGQKPYEQYF
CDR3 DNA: TGTGCCAGCAGCCGTGGGCAAAAGCCCTACGAGCAGTACTTC

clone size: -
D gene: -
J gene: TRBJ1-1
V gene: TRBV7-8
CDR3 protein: CASSYSGGTEAFF
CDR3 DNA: TGTGCCAGCAGCTACAGCGGGGGCACTGAAGCTTTCTTT

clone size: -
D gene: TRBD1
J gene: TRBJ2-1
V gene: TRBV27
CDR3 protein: CASGTTGGRDEQFF
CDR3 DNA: TGTGCCAGCGGCACCACAGGGGGTCGGGACGAGCAGTTCTTC

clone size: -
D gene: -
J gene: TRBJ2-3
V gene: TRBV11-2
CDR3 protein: CASSRRGAESTDTQYF
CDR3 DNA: TGTGCCAGCAGCCGCAGGGGGGCGGAAAGCACAGATACGCAGTATTTT

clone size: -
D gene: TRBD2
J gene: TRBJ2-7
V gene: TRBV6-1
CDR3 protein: CATTLAGGEYEQYF
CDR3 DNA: TGTGCCACCACCCTAGCGGGAGGGGAGTACGAGCAGTACTTC

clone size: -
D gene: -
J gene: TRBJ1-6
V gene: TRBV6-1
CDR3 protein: CASSDGRGGSPLHF
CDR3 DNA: TGTGCCAGCAGTGACGGGCGGGGAGGATCACCCCTCCACTTT

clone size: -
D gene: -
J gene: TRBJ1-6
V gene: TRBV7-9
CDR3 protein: CASSGSNSPLHF
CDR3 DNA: TGTGCCAGCAGCGGCAGTAATTCACCCCTCCACTTT

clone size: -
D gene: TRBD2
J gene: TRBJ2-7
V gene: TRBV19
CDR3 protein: CASALRGSGEQYF
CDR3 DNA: TGTGCCAGTGCTCTCCGCGGGAGTGGCGAGCAGTACTTC

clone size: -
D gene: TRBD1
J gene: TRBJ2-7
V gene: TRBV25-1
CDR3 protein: CASSDPGQGHHEQYF
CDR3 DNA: TGTGCCAGCAGTGATCCGGGACAGGGGCACCACGAGCAGTACTTC

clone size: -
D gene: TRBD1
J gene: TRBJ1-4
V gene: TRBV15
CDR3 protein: CATTLDRGENEKLFF
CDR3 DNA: TGTGCCACCACCCTAGACAGGGGGGAGAATGAAAAACTGTTTTTT

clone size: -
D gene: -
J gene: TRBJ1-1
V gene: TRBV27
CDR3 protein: CASSHLSEAFF
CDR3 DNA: TGTGCCAGCAGTCACCTCAGTGAAGCTTTCTTT

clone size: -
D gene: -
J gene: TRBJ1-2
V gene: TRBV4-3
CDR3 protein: CASSQVQGGEHGYTF
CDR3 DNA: TGCGCCAGCAGCCAAGTACAGGGCGGTGAACATGGCTACACCTTC

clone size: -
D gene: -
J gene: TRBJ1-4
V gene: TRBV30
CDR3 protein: CAWGKGLLEKLFF
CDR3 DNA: TGTGCCTGGGGGAAGGGGCTTTTGGAAAAACTGTTTTTT

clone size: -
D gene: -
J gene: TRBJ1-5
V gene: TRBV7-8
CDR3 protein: CASSPSQGGGGQPQHF
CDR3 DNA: TGTGCCAGCAGCCCCAGCCAGGGCGGGGGCGGCCAGCCCCAGCATTTT

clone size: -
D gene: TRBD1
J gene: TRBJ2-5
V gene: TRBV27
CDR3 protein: CASRANRGPLPETQYF
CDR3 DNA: TGTGCCAGCAGGGCCAACAGGGGACCCCTTCCAGAGACCCAGTACTTC

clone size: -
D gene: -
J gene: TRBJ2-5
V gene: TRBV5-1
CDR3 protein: CASSLGDNQETQYF
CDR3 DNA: TGCGCCAGCAGCTTGGGGGACAACCAAGAGACCCAGTACTTC

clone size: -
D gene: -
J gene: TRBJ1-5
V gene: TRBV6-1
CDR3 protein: CASNPGNQPQHF
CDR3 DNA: TGTGCCAGCAATCCCGGCAATCAGCCCCAGCATTTT

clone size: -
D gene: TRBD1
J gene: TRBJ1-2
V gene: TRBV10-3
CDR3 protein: CAVSVGGQGGGYTF
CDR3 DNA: TGTGCCGTCAGTGTCGGAGGACAGGGGGGTGGCTACACCTTC

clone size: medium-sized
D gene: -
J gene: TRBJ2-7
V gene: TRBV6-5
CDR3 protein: CASSYSWPTYEQYF
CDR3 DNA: TGTGCCAGCAGTTACTCCTGGCCGACCTACGAGCAGTACTTC

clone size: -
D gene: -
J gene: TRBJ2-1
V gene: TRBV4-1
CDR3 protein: CASREINPLGLNYNEQFF
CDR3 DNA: TGCGCCAGCCGCGAGATAAACCCTTTAGGACTGAACTACAATGAGCAGTTCTTC

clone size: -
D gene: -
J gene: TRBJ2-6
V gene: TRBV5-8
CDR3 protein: CASSLTAGANVLTF
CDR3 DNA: TGTGCCAGCAGCTTGACGGCTGGGGCCAACGTCCTGACTTTC

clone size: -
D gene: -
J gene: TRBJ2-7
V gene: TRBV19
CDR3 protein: CASSTGYLAYEQYF
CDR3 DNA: TGTGCCAGTAGTACAGGTTACCTGGCCTACGAGCAGTACTTC

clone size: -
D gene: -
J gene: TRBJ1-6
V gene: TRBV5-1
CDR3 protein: CASSLDRLNSPLHF
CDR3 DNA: TGCGCCAGCAGCCTAGACAGGCTTAATTCACCCCTCCACTTT

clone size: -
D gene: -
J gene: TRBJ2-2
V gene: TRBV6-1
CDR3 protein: CASSEAPIFMSGELFF
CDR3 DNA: TGTGCCAGCAGTGAAGCGCCTATTTTTATGTCCGGGGAGCTGTTTTTT